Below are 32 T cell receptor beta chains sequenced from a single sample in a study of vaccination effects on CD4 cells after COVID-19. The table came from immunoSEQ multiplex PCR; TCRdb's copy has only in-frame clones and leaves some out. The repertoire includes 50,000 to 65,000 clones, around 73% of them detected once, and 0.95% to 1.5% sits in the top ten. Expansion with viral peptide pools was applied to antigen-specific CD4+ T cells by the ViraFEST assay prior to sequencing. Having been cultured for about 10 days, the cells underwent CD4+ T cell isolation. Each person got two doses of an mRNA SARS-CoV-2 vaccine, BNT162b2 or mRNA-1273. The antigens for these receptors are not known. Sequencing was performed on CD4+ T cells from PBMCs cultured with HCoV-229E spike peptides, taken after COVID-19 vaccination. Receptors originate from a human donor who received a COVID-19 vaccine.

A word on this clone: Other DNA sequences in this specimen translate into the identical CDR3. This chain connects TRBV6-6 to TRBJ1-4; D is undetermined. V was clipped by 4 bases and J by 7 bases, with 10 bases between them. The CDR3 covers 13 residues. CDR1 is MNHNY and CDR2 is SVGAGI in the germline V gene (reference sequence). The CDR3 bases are TGTGCCAGCAGTTTGGACTGGGTTGAAAAACTGTTTTTT. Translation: CASSLDWVEKLFF.

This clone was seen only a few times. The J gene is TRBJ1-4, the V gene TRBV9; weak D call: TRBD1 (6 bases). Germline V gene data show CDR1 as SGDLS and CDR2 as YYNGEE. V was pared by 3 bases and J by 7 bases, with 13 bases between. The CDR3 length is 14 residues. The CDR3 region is CASSATGGSEKLFF. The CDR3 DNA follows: TGTGCCAGCAGCGCGACAGGCGGTAGTGAAAAACTGTTTTTT.

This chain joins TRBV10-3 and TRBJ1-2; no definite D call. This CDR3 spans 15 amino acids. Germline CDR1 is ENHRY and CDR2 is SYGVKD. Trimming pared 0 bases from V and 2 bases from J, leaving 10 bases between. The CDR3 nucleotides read TGTGCCATCAGTGAGTCTTTACAGTTCAACTATGGCTACACCTTC. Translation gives CAISESLQFNYGYTF.

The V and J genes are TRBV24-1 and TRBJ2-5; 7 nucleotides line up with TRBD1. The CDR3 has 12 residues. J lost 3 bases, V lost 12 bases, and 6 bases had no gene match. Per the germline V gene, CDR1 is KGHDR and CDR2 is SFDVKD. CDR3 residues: CASRGTEETQYF. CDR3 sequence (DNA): TGTGCCTCTAGGGGGACAGAAGAGACCCAGTACTTC.

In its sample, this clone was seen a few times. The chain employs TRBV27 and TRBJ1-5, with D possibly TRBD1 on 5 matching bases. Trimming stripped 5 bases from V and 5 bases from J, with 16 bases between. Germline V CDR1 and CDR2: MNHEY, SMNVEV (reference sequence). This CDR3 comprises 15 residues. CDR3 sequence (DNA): TGTGCCAGCAGTCCAGACAGTGGGGTGGATCAGCCCCAGCATTTT. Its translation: CASSPDSGVDQPQHF.

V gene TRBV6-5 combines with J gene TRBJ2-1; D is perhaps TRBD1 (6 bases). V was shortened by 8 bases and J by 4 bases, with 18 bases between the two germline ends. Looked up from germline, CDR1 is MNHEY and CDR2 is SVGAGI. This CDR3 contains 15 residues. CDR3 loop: CASHRDPGLYNEQFF. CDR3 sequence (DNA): TGTGCCAGCCACAGGGACCCTGGATTGTACAATGAGCAGTTCTTC.

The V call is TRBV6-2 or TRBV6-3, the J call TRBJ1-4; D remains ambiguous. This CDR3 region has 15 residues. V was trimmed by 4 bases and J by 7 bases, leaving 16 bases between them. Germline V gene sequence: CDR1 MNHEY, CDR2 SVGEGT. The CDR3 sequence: CASSSFTGSLEKLFF. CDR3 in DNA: TGTGCCAGCAGTTCCTTCACCGGGTCGCTTGAAAAACTGTTTTTT.

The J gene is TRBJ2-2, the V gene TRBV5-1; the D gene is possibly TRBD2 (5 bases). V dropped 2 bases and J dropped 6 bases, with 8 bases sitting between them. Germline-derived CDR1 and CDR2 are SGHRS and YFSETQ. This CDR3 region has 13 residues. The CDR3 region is CASSLSSPGELFF. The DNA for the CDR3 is TGCGCCAGCAGCTTATCTAGCCCCGGGGAGCTGTTTTTT.

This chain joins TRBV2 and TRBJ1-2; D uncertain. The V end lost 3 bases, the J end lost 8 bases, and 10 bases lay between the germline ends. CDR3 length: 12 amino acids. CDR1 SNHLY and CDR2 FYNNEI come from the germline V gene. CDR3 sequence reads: CASSDDRLGYTF. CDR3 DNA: TGTGCCAGCAGTGATGATCGGTTAGGCTACACCTTC.

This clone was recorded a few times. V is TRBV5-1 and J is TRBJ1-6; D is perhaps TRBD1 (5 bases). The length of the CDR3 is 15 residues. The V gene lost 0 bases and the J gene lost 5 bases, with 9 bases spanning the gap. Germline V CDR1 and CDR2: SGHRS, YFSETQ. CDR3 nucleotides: TGCGCCAGCAGCTTGGTCGGCAGGGATAATTCACCCCTCCACTTT. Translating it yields CASSLVGRDNSPLHF. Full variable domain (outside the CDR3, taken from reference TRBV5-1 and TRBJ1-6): KAGVTQTPRYLIKTRGQQVTLSCSPISGHRSVSWYQQTPGQGLQFLFEYFSETQRNKGNFPGRFSGRQFSNSRSEMNVSTLELGDSALYLCASSLVGRDNSPLHFGNGTRLTVT.

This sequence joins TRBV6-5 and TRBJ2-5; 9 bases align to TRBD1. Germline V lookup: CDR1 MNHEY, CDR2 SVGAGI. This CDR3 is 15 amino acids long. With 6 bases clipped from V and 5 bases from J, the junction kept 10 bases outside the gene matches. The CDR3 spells CASSSQGARGETQYF. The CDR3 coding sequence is TGTGCCAGCAGCTCACAGGGGGCGCGAGGGGAGACCCAGTACTTC.

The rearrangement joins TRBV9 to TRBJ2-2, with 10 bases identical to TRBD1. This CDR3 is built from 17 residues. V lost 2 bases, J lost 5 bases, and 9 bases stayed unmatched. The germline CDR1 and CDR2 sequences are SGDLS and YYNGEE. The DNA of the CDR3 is TGTGCCAGCAGCGTTTGGGACAGGGGACCTAGTACCGGGGAGCTGTTTTTT. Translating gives CASSVWDRGPSTGELFF. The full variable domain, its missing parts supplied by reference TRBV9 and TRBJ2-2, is DSGVTQTPKHLITATGQRVTLRCSPRSGDLSVYWYQQSLDQGLQFLIQYYNGEERAKGNILERFSAQQFPDLHSELNLSSLELGDSALYFCASSVWDRGPSTGELFFGEGSRLTVL.

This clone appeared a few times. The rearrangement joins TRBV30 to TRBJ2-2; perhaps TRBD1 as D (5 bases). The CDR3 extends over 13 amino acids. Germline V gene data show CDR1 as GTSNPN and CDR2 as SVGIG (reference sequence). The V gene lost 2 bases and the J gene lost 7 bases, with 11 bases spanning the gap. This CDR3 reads CAWSPQGVGELFF. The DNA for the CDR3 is TGTGCCTGGAGTCCCCAGGGTGTCGGGGAGCTGTTTTTT. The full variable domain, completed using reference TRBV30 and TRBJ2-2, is SQTIHQWPATLVQPVGSPLSLECTVEGTSNPNLYWYRQAAGRGLQLLFYSVGIGQISSEVPQNLSASRPQDRQFILSSKKLLLSDSGFYLCAWSPQGVGELFFGEGSRLTVL.

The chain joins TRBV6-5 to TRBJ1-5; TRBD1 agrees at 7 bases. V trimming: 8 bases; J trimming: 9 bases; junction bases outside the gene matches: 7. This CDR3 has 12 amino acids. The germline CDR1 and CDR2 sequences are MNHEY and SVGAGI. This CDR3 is CASVQGDMPQHF. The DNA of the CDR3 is TGTGCCAGCGTCCAGGGGGATATGCCCCAGCATTTT.

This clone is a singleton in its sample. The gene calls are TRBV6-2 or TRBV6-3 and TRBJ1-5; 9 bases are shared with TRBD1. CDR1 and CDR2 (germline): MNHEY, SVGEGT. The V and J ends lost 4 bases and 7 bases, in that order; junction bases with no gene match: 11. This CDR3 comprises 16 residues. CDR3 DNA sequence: TGTGCCAGCAGTTCCCTTGGACAGGGGAAAGGACAGCCCCAGCATTTT. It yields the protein CASSSLGQGKGQPQHF.

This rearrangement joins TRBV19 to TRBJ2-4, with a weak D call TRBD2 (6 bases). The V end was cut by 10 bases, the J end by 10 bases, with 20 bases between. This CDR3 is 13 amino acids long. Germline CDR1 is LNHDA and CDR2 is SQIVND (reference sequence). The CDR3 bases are TGTGCCACCGGGGCCCTCGGGGGACGGATTCAGTACTTC. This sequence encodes CATGALGGRIQYF.

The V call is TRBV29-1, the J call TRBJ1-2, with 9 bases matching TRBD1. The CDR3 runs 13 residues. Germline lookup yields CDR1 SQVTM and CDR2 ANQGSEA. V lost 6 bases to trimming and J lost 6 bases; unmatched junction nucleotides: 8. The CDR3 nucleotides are TGCAGCGTCCAACGACAGGGGGGAAATGGCTACACCTTC. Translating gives CSVQRQGGNGYTF.

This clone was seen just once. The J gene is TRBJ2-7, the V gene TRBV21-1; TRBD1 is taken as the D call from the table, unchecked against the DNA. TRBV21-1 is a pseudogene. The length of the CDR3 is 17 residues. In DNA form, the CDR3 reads TGTGCCAGCAGCTCCTATCGGGCGGACAAGACCTCCTACGAGCAGTACGTC. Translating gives CASSSYRADKTSYEQYV.

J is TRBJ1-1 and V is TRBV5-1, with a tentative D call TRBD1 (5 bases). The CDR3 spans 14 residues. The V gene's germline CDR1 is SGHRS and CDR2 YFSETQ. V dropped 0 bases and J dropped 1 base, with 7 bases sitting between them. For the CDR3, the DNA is TGCGCCAGCAGCTTGGGACAGACGAACACTGAAGCTTTCTTT. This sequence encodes CASSLGQTNTEAFF.

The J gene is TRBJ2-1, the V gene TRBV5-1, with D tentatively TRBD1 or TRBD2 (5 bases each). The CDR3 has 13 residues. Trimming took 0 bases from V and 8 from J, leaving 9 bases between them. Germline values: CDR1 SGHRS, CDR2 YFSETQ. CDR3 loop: CASSLARDHEQFF. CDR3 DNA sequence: TGCGCCAGCAGCTTGGCCCGGGACCATGAGCAGTTCTTC.

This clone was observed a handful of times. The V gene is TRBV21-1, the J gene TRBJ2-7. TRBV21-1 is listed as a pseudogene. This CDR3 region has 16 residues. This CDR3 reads CASSTQKGSHPYEQYV. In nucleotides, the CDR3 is TGTGCCAGCAGCACCCAAAAGGGTTCACACCCCTACGAGCAGTACGTC.

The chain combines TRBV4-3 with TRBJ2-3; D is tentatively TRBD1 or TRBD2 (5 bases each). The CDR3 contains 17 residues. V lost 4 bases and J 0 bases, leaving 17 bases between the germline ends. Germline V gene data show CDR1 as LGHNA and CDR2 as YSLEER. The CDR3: CASSRFGASSSTDTQYF. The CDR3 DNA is TGCGCCAGCAGCCGATTCGGGGCCTCCTCTAGCACAGATACGCAGTATTTT.

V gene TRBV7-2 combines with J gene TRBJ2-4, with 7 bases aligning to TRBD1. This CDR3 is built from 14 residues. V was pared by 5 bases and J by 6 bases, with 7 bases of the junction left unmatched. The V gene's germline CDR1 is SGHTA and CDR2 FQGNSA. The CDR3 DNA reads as TGTGCCAGCAGCCTCCGGGACAGTTCAAACATTCAGTACTTC. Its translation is CASSLRDSSNIQYF.

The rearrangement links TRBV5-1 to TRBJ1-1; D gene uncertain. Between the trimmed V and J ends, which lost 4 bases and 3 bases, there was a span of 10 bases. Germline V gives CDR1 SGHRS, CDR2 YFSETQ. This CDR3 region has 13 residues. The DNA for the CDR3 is TGCGCCAGCAGCCTCACGGTGGACACTGAAGCTTTCTTT. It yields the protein CASSLTVDTEAFF.

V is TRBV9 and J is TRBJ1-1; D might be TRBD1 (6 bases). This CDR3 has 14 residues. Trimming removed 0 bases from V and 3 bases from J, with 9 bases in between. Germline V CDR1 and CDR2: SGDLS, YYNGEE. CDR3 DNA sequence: TGTGCCAGCAGCGTAGGTCAGGGGTACACTGAAGCTTTCTTT. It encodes CASSVGQGYTEAFF.

The DNA for the CDR3 is TGTGCCAGCAGCTTATGGGTCCAAGAGACCCAGTACTTC. This sequence encodes CASSLWVQETQYF. The gene calls are TRBV7-3 and TRBJ2-5; D remains ambiguous. V was shortened by 2 bases and J by 1 base, with 5 bases between the two germline ends. This CDR3 is 13 amino acids long. Germline V gives CDR1 SGHTA, CDR2 FQGTGA.

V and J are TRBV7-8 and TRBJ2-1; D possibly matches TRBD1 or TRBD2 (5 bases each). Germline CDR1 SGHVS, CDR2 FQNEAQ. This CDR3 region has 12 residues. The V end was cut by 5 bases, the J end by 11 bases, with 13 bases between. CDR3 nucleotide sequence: TGTGCCAGCAGCCCCGGGGCGGCCCAGCAGTTCTTC. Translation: CASSPGAAQQFF.

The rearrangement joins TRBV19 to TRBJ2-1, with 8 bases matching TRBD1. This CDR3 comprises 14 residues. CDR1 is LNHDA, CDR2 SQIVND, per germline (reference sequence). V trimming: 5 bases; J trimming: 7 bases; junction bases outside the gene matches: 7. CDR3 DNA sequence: TGTGCCAGTAGTCTGGGACAGGTACCGAATGAGCAGTTCTTC. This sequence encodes CASSLGQVPNEQFF.

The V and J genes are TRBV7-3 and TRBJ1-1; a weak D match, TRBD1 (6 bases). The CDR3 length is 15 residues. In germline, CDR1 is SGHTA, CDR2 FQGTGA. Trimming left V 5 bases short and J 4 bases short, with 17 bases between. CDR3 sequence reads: CASSTTGHPGTEAFF. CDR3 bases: TGTGCCAGCAGCACGACGGGACACCCTGGCACTGAAGCTTTCTTT.

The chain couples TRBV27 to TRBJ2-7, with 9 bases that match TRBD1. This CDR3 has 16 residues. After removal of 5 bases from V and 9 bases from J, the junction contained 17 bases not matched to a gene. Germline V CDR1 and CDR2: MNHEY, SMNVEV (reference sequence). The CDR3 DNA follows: TGTGCCAGCAGTCCTTGGACAGGGGACTCCCTAGTGGTGCAGTACGTC. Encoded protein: CASSPWTGDSLVVQYV.

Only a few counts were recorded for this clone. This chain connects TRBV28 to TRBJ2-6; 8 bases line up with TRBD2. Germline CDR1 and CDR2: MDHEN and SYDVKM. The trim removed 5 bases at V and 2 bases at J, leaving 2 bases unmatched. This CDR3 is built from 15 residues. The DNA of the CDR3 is TGTGCCAGCAGTCCCGGGGGGGCTGGGGCCAACGTCCTGACTTTC. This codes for CASSPGGAGANVLTF.

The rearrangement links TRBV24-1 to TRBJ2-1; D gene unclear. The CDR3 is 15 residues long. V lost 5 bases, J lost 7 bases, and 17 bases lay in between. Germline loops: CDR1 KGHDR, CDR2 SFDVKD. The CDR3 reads CATSGPDRRLNEQFF. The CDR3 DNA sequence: TGTGCCACCAGTGGTCCCGACCGAAGGTTGAATGAGCAGTTCTTC.